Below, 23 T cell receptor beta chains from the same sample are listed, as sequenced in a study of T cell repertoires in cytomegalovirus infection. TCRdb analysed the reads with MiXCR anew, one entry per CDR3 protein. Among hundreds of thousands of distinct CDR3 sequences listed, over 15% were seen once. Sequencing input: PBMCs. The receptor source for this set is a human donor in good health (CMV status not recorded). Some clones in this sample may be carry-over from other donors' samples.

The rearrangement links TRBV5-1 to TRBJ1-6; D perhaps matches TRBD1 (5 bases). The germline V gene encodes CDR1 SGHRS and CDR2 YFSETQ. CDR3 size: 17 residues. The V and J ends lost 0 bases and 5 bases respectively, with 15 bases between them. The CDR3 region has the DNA TGCGCCAGCAGCTTGGTGCCAGGGAACGTTAATAATTCACCCCTCCACTTT. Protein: CASSLVPGNVNNSPLHF.

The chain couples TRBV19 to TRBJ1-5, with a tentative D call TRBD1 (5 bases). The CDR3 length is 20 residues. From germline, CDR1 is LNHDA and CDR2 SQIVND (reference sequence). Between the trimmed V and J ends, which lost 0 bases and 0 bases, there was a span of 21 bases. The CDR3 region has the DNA TGTGCCAGTAGTATAGATGACCGATGGCAGGGAGGATATAGCAATCAGCCCCAGCATTTT. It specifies CASSIDDRWQGGYSNQPQHF. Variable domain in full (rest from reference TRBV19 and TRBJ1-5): DGGITQSPKYLFRKEGQNVTLSCEQNLNHDAMYWYRQDPGQGLRLIYYSQIVNDFQKGDIAEGYSVSREKKESFPLTVTSAQKNPTAFYLCASSIDDRWQGGYSNQPQHFGDGTRLSIL.

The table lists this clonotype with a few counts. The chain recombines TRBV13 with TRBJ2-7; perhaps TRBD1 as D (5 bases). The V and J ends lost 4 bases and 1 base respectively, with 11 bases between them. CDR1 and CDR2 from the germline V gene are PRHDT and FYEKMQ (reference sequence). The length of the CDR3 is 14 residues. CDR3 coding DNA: TGTGCCAGCAGCTACCTCAGGGTTTCCTACGAGCAGTACTTC. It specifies CASSYLRVSYEQYF.

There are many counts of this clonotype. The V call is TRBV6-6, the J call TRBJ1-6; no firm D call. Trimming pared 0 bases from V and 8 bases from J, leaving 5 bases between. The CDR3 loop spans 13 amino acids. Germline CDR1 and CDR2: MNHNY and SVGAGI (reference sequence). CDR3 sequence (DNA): TGTGCCAGCAGTTACTCGAGTGATTCACCCCTCCACTTT. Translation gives CASSYSSDSPLHF.

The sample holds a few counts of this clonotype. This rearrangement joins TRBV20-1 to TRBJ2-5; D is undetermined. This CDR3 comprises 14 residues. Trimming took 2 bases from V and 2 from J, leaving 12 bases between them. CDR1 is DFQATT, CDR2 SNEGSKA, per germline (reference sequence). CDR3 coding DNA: TGCAGTGCTAGACCCACTCCAATACAAGAGACCCAGTACTTC. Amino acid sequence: CSARPTPIQETQYF.

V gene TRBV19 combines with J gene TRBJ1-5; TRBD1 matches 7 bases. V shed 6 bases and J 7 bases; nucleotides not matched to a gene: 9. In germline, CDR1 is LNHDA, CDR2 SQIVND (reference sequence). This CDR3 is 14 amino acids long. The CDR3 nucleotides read TGTGCCAGTAGGCGACAGGGAGGATCGCAGCCCCAGCATTTT. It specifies CASRRQGGSQPQHF.

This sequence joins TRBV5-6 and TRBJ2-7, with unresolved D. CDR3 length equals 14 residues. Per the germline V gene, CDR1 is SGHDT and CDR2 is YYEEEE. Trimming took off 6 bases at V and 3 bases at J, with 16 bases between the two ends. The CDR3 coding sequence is TGTGCCAGCACCCGAGGCCGTCAGAACTACGAGCAGTACTTC. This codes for CASTRGRQNYEQYF.

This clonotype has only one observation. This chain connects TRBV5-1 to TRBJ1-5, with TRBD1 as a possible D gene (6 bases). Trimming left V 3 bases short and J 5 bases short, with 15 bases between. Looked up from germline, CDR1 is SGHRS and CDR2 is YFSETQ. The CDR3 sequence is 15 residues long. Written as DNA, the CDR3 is TGCGCCAGCAGCTCGACAGGACGAGGCGATCAGCCCCAGCATTTT. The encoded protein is CASSSTGRGDQPQHF.

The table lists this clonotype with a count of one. The chain's CDR3 is CSASDRDHSGANVLTF. CDR3 coding DNA: TGCAGTGCTAGCGACAGGGATCACTCTGGGGCCAACGTCCTGACTTTC. This chain joins TRBV20-1 and TRBJ2-6; 7 bases map to TRBD1. With 3 bases clipped from V and 0 bases from J, the junction kept 5 bases outside the gene matches. The CDR3 consists of 16 residues. The germline V gene encodes CDR1 DFQATT and CDR2 SNEGSKA (reference sequence).

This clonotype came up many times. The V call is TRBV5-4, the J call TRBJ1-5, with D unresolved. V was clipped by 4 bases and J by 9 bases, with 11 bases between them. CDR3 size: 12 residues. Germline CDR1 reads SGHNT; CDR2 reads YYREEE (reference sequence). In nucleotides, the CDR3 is TGTGCCAGCAGCGCAAACGGTGGGCCCCAGCATTTT. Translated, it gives CASSANGGPQHF.

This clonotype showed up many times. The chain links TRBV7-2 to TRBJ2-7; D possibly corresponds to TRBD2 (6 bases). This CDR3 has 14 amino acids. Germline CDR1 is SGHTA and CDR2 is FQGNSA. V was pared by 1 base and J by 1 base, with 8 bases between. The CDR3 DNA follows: TGTGCCAGCAGCTTAGGGAGGGCATCCTACGAGCAGTACTTC. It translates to CASSLGRASYEQYF.

CDR3: CASSPVLGLVGDTQYF. The DNA for the CDR3 is TGTGCCAGCAGCCCGGTTCTGGGACTAGTGGGCGATACGCAGTATTTT. The chain has TRBV11-2 and TRBJ2-3, with 8 bases fitting TRBD2. The CDR3 totals 16 residues. The germline V gene encodes CDR1 SGHAT and CDR2 FQNNGV. Germline trimming cut 5 bases from V and 6 bases from J; bases unmatched to any gene: 13.

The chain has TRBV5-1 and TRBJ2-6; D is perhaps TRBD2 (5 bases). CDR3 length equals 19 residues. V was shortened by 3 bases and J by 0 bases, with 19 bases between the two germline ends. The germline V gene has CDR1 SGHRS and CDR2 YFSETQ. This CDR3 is CASSSLFLEGTSGANVLTF. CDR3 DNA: TGCGCCAGCAGCTCTCTATTTCTAGAGGGTACCTCTGGGGCCAACGTCCTGACTTTC.

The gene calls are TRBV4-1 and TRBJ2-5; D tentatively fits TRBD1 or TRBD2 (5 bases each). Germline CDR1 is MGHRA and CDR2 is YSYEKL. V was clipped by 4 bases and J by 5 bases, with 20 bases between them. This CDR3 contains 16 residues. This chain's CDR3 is CASSLSPGPKVETQYF. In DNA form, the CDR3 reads TGCGCCAGCAGCCTATCACCGGGACCCAAAGTGGAGACCCAGTACTTC.

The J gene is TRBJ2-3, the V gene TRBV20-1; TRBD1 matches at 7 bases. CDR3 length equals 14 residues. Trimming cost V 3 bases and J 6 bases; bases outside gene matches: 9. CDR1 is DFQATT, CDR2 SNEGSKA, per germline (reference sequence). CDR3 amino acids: CSARNAQGVDTQYF. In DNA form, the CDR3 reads TGCAGTGCTAGGAACGCGCAGGGGGTCGATACGCAGTATTTT.

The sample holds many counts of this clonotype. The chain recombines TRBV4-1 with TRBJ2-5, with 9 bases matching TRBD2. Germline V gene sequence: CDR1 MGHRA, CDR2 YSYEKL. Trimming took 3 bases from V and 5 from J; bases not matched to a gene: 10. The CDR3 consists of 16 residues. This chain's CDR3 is CASSHLAGNARETQYF. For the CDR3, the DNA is TGCGCCAGCAGCCACCTAGCGGGGAACGCGCGGGAGACCCAGTACTTC.

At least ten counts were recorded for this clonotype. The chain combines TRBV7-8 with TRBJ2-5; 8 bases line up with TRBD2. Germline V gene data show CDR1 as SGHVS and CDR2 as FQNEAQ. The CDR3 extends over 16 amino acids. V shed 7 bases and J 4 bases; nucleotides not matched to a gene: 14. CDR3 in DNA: TGTGCCAGCACGGCCGGGAGGGGCCCTTGGAGAGAGACCCAGTACTTC. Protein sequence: CASTAGRGPWRETQYF.

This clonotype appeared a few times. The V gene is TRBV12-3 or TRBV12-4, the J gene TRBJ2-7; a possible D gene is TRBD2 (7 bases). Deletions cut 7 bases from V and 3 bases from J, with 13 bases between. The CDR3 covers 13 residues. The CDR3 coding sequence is TGTGCCAGCAAGGGGGGGGGCGGCTACGAGCAGTACTTC. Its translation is CASKGGGGYEQYF.

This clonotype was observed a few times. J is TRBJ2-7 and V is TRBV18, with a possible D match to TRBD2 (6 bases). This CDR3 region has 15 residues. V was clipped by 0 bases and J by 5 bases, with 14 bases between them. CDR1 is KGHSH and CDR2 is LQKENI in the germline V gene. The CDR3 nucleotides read TGTGCCAGCTCACCACCTAGCGGCAGGGCCCACGAGCAGTACTTC. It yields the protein CASSPPSGRAHEQYF.

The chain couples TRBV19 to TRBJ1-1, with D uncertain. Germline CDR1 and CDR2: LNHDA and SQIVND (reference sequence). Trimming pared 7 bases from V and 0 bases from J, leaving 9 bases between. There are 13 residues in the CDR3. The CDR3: CASNWGLNTEAFF. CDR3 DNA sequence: TGTGCCAGTAACTGGGGTCTGAACACTGAAGCTTTCTTT.

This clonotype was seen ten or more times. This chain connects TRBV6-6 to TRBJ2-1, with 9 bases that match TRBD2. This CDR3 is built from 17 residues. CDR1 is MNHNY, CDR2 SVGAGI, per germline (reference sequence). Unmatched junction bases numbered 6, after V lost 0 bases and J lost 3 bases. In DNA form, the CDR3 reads TGTGCCAGCAGTTACTCCCAGGCGGGAGGGATCTACAATGAGCAGTTCTTC. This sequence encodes CASSYSQAGGIYNEQFF.

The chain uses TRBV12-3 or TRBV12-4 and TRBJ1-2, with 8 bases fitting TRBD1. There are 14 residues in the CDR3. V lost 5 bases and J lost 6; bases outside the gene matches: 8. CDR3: CASSPTGEEDGYTF. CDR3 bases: TGTGCCAGCAGTCCGACAGGGGAAGAGGATGGCTACACCTTC.

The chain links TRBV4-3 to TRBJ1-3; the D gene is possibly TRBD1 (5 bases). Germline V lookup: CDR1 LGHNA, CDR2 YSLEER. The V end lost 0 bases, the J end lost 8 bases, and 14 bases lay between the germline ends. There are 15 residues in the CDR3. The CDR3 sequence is CASSQDYRREDTIYF. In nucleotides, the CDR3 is TGCGCCAGCAGCCAAGATTACAGGAGGGAGGACACCATATATTTT.